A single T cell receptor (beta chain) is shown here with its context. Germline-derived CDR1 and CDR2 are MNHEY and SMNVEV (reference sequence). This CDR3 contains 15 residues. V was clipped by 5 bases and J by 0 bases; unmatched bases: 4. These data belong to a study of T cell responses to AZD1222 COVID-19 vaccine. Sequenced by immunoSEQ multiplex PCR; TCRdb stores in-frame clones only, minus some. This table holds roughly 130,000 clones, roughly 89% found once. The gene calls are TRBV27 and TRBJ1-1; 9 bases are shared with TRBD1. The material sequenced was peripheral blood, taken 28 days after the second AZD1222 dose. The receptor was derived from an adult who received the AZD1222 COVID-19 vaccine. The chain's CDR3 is CASSPDRGMNTEAFF. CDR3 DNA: TGTGCCAGCAGTCCGGACAGGGGAATGAACACTGAAGCTTTCTTT.